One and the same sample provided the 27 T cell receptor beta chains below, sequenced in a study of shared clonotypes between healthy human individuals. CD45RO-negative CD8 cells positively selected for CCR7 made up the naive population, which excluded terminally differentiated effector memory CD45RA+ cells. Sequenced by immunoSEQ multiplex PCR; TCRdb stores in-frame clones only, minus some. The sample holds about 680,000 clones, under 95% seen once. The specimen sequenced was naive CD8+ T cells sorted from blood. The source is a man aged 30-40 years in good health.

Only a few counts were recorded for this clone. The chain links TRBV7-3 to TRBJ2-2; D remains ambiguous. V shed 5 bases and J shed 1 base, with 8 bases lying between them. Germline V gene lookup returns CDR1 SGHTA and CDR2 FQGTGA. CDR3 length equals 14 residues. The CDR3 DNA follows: TGTGCCAGCAGCCCGGACGGGAACACCGGGGAGCTGTTTTTT. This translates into CASSPDGNTGELFF.

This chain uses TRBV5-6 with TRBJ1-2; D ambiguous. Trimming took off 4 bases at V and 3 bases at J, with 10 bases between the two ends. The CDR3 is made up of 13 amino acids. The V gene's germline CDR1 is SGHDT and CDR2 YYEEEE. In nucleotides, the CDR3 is TGTGCCAGCAGCCCGGAAGCGGACTATGGCTACACCTTC. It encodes CASSPEADYGYTF.

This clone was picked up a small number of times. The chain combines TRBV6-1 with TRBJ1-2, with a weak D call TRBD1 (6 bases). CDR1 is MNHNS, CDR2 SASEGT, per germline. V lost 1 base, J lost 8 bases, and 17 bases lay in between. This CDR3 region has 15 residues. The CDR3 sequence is CASSEVAGAPVGYTF. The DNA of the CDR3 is TGTGCCAGCAGTGAAGTAGCAGGGGCCCCTGTCGGCTACACCTTC.

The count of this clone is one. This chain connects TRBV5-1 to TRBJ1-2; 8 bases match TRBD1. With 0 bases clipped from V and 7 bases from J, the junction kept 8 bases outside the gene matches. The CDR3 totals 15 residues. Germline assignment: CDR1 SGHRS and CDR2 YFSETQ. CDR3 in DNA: TGCGCCAGCAGCTTGGCATCGGACAGGGCAGGTGGCTACACCTTC. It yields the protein CASSLASDRAGGYTF.

The CDR3 DNA reads TGTGCCACCAGCAGAGAGGGGCAGGGGGCACAAGAGACCCAGTACTTC. This translates into CATSREGQGAQETQYF. The chain joins TRBV15 to TRBJ2-5; 8 bases map to TRBD1. The CDR3 extends over 16 amino acids. Germline CDR1 LNHNV, CDR2 YYDKDF (reference sequence). V gave up 0 bases and J gave up 2 bases; unmatched junction bases: 5.

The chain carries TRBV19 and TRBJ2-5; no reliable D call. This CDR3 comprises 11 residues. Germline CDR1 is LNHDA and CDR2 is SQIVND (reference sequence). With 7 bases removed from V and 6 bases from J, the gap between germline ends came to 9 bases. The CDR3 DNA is TGTGCCAGTATGGTTGCGAAGACCCAGTACTTC. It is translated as CASMVAKTQYF.

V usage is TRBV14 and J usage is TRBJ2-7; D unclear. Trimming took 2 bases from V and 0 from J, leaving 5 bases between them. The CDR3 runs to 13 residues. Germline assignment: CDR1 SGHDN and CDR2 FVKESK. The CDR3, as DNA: TGTGCCAGCAGCCAACTATTCTCCTACGAGCAGTACTTC. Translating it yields CASSQLFSYEQYF.

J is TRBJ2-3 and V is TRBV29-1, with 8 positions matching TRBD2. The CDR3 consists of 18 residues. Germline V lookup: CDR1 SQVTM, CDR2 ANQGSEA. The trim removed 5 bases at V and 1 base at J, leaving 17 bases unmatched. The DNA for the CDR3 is TGCAGCGTTCTTCGACACGCGGGAGGACCAACGCGCACAGATACGCAGTATTTT. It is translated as CSVLRHAGGPTRTDTQYF.

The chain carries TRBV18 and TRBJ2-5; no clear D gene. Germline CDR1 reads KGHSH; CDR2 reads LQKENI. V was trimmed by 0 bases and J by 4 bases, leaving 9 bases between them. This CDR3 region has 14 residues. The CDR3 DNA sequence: TGTGCCAGCTCACCACCAGGGTTAGGAGAGACCCAGTACTTC. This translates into CASSPPGLGETQYF.

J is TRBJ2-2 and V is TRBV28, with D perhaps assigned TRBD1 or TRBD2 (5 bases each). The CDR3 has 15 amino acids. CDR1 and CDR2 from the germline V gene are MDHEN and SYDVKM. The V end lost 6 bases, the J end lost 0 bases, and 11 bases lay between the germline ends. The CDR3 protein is CASRGTNANTGELFF. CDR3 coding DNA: TGTGCCAGCAGGGGGACCAACGCGAACACCGGGGAGCTGTTTTTT.

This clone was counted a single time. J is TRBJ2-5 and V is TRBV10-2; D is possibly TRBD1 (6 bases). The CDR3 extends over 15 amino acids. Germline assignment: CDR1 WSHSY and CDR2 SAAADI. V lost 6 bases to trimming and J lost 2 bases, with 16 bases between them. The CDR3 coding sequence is TGCGCCAGCAGGAACACAGGGACACGACAAGAGACCCAGTACTTC. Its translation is CASRNTGTRQETQYF.

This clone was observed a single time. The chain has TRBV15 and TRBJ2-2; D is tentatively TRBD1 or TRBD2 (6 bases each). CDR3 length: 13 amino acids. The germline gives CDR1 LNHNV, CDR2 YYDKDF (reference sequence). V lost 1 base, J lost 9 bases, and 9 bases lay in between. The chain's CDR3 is CATSRGGARELFF. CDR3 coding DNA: TGTGCCACCAGCAGAGGGGGGGCCCGGGAGCTGTTTTTT.

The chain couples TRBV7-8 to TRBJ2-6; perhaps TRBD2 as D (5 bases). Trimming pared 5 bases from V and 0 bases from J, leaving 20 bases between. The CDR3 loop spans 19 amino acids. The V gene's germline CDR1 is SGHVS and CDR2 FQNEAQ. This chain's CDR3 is CASSPEDRYQYSGANVLTF. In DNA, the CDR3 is TGTGCCAGCAGCCCGGAGGACCGTTATCAGTACTCTGGGGCCAACGTCCTGACTTTC.

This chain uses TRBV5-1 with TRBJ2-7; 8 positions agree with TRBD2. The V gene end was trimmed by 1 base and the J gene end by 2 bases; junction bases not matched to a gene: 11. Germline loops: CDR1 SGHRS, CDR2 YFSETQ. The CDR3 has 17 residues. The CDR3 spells CASSLPPLAGGTYEQYF. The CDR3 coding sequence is TGCGCCAGCAGCTTGCCCCCTCTTGCGGGAGGAACCTACGAGCAGTACTTC. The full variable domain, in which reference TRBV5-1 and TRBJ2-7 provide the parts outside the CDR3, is KAGVTQTPRYLIKTRGQQVTLSCSPISGHRSVSWYQQTPGQGLQFLFEYFSETQRNKGNFPGRFSGRQFSNSRSEMNVSTLELGDSALYLCASSLPPLAGGTYEQYFGPGTRLTVT.

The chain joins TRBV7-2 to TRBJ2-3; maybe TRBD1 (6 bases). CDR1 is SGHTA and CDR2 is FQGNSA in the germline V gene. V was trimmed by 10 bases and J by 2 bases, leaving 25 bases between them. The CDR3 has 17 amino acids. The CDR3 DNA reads TGTGCCAAGTCCTTCTTGGAGGACAGCCGATTCACAGATACGCAGTATTTT. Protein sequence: CAKSFLEDSRFTDTQYF.

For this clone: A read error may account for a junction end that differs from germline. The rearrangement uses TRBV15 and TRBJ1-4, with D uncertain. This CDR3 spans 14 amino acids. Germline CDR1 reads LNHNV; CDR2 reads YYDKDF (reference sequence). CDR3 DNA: TGTGCCACAAGCATAGGACGGAAGAATGAAAAACTGTTTTTT. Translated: CATSIGRKNEKLFF.

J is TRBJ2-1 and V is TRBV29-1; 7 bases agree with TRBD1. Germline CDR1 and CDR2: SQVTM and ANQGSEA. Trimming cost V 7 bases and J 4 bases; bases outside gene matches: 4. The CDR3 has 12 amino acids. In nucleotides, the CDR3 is TGCAGCGGAGGGACAGTTTACAATGAGCAGTTCTTC. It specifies CSGGTVYNEQFF.

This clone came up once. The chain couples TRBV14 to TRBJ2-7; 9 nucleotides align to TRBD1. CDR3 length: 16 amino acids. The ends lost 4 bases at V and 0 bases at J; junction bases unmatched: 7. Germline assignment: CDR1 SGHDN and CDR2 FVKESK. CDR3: CASSRPGDRASYEQYF. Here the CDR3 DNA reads TGTGCCAGCAGCCGACCGGGGGACAGGGCCTCCTACGAGCAGTACTTC.

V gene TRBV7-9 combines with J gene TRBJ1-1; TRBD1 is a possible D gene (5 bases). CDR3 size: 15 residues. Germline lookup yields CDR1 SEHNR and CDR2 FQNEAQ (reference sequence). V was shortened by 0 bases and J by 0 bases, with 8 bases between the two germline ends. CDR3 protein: CASSLAQGVNTEAFF. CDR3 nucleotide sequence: TGTGCCAGCAGCTTAGCGCAAGGGGTGAACACTGAAGCTTTCTTT.

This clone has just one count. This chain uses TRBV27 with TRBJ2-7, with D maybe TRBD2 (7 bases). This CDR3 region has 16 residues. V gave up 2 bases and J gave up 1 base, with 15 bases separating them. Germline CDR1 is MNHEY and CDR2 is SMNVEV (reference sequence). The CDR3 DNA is TGTGCCAGCAGTTTAGCGGGGGCACTCCCATCCTACGAGCAGTACTTC. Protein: CASSLAGALPSYEQYF.

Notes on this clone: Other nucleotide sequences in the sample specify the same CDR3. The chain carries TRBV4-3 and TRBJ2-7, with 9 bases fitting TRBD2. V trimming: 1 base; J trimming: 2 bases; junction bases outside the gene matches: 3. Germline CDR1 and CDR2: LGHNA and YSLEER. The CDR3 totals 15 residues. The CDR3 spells CASSQGLAGPYEQYF. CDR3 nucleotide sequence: TGCGCCAGCAGCCAAGGGCTAGCGGGGCCCTACGAGCAGTACTTC.

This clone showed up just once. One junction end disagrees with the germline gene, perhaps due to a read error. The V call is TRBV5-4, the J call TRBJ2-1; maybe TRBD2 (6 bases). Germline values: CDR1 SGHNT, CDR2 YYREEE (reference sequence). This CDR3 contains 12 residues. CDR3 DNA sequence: TGTGCCAGCAGCGAGGACTACTATGAGCAGTTCTTC. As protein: CASSEDYYEQFF.

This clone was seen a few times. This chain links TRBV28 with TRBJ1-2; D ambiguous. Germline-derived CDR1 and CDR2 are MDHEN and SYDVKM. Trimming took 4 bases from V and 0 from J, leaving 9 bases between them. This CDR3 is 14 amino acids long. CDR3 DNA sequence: TGTGCCAGCAGTTCCTTTACAGCTAACTATGGCTACACCTTC. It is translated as CASSSFTANYGYTF.

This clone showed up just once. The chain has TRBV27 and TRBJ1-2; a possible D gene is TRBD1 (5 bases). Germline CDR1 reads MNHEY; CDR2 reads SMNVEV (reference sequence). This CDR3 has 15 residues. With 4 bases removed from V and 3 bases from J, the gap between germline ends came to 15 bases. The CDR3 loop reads CASSSLSSGDYGYTF. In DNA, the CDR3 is TGTGCCAGCAGTTCCTTATCCTCGGGGGACTATGGCTACACCTTC.

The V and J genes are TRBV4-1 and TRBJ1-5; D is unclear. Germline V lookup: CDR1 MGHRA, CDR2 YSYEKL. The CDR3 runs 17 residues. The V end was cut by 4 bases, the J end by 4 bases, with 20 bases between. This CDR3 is CASSPFDMGPRNQPQHF. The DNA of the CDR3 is TGCGCCAGCAGCCCCTTTGATATGGGCCCGAGGAATCAGCCCCAGCATTTT.

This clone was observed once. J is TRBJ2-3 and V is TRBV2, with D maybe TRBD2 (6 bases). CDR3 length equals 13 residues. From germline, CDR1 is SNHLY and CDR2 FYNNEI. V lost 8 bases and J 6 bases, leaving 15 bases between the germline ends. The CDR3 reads CASGEEGGDTQYF. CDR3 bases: TGTGCCAGCGGGGAGGAAGGCGGGGATACGCAGTATTTT. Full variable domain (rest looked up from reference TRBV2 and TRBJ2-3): EPEVTQTPSHQVTQMGQEVILRCVPISNHLYFYWYRQILGQKVEFLVSFYNNEISEKSEIFDDQFSVERPDGSNFTLKIRSTKLEDSAMYFCASGEEGGDTQYFGPGTRLTVL.

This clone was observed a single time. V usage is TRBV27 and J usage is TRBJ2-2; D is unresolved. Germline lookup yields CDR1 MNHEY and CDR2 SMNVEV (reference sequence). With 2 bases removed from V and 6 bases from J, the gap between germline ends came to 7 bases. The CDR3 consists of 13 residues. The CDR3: CASSLSPPGELFF. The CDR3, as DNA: TGTGCCAGCAGTTTAAGTCCCCCCGGGGAGCTGTTTTTT.